The entry below gives a single T cell receptor beta chain sequence along with its context. Repertoires were generated with immunoSEQ multiplex PCR, while TCRdb's copy carries only in-frame clones and drops some. The repertoire holds 120,000 or so clones, with approximately 93% as singletons. CDR1 and CDR2 (germline): MNHNS, SASEGT. V dropped 5 bases and J dropped 6 bases, with 6 bases sitting between them. The CDR3 is made up of 11 amino acids. The sample comes from a study of T cell changes during pregnancy in multiple sclerosis. This TCR came from a female donor with multiple sclerosis, enrolled in a pregnancy study. The input for sequencing was peripheral blood, taken before pregnancy. V usage is TRBV6-1 and J usage is TRBJ2-3; the D is unclear. CDR3 protein: CASSYADTQYF. The CDR3 region has the DNA TGTGCCAGCAGTTACGCGGATACGCAGTATTTT.